These 11 T cell receptor beta chains were sequenced from one sample in a study of T-cell reconstitution after alpha-beta-depleted transplantation in children. Unique molecular identifiers tagged the TCRbeta library. Using its own MiXCR run on the PCR reads, TCRdb lists one record per CDR3 protein. The sample lists around 450,000 distinct CDR3 sequences, over 9.5% occurring once. The specimen comprised PBMCs, sampled before TCRalphabeta/CD19-depleted stem cell transplant. These receptors originate from a child aged 2-15 years with inherited bone marrow failure, due to receive a stem cell transplant.

This clonotype was seen many times. CDR3 loop: CASSYRSLSNQPQHF. Written as DNA, the CDR3 is TGTGCCAGCAGTTATCGCTCTCTGTCCAATCAGCCCCAGCATTTT. The J gene is TRBJ1-5, the V gene TRBV6-5; D gene ambiguous. The CDR3 contains 15 residues. The V gene's germline CDR1 is MNHEY and CDR2 SVGAGI. V lost 3 bases and J lost 3, with 12 bases in between.

This sequence joins TRBV7-9 and TRBJ2-2, with 8 bases lining up with TRBD2. The CDR3 has 16 residues. J gave up 4 bases and V 6 bases, and 10 bases lay outside the gene matches. The germline CDR1 and CDR2 sequences are SEHNR and FQNEAQ (reference sequence). CDR3 sequence reads: CASSYAGGPGTGELFF. The CDR3 nucleotides read TGTGCCAGCAGTTACGCGGGAGGTCCGGGCACCGGGGAGCTGTTTTTT.

As regards this clonotype: Given a much more abundant clone one base away, this may be a read error. This chain connects TRBV5-5 to TRBJ2-1; either TRBD1 or TRBD2 may fit D (5 bases each). The ends were cut back, 4 bases at V and 7 bases at J, with 24 bases in the middle. Looked up from germline, CDR1 is SGHKS and CDR2 is YYEKEE (reference sequence). This CDR3 contains 17 residues. The CDR3 DNA reads TGTGCCAGCAGCGGTGGGGCCGGGCCATCTCCGGGGAATGAGCAGTTCTTC. It codes for CASSGGAGPSPGNEQFF.

This clonotype was recorded a few times. This chain's CDR3 is CSVAFGQGGETQYF. The CDR3 bases are TGCAGCGTAGCCTTTGGACAGGGCGGGGAGACCCAGTACTTC. V is TRBV29-1 and J is TRBJ2-5; 8 positions match TRBD1. Germline values: CDR1 SQVTM, CDR2 ANQGSEA. The junction had 11 bases not matched to a gene; V was cut back by 6 bases and J by 5 bases. The CDR3 is 14 residues long.

In this sample, this clonotype turned up a few times. This sequence joins TRBV24-1 and TRBJ2-1; D assignment may be TRBD1 or TRBD2 (6 bases each). The V end lost 4 bases, the J end lost 7 bases, and 19 bases lay between the germline ends. The germline V gene has CDR1 KGHDR and CDR2 SFDVKD. CDR3 size: 16 residues. In DNA, the CDR3 is TGTGCCACCAGTGACCCCATCCCGGGGGCCGGGAATGAGCAGTTCTTC. Protein: CATSDPIPGAGNEQFF.

This clonotype has at least ten counts. The chain employs TRBV12-3 or TRBV12-4 and TRBJ2-7; TRBD2 matches at 8 bases. Unmatched junction bases numbered 11, after V lost 5 bases and J lost 2 bases. The CDR3 runs to 16 residues. CDR3 nucleotide sequence: TGTGCCAGCAGTCCCGTGGGGAGCGGGAGCCCCTACGAGCAGTACTTC. Protein product: CASSPVGSGSPYEQYF.

This chain links TRBV3-1 with TRBJ2-1; 7 bases line up with TRBD2. Per the germline V gene, CDR1 is LGHDT and CDR2 is YNNKEL (reference sequence). Trimming at V came to 2 bases and at J to 8 bases, leaving 9 bases not matched to a gene. CDR3 length equals 15 residues. The CDR3 DNA sequence: TGTGCCAGCAGCCAATTAAGGACTAGTTTGGATGAGCAGTTCTTC. The encoded protein is CASSQLRTSLDEQFF.

This clonotype has just a few counts. V gene TRBV12-3 or TRBV12-4 combines with J gene TRBJ2-4; TRBD2 is a possible D gene (6 bases). The CDR3 totals 16 residues. V was cut by 4 bases and J by 7 bases, with 20 bases left in between. CDR3 DNA: TGTGCCAGCAGTTGGGGACGAGCGGGCCCGAACAACATTCAGTACTTC. This sequence encodes CASSWGRAGPNNIQYF.

At least ten counts were recorded for this clonotype. This sequence joins TRBV29-1 and TRBJ2-3; maybe TRBD1 (6 bases). V lost 1 base to trimming and J lost 5 bases, with 13 bases between them. The CDR3 runs 14 residues. Germline lookup yields CDR1 SQVTM and CDR2 ANQGSEA. The CDR3 is CSVEGGRGVDTQYF. CDR3 DNA: TGCAGCGTTGAAGGGGGCAGGGGAGTAGATACGCAGTATTTT.

This chain uses TRBV5-1 with TRBJ2-5; maybe TRBD2 (6 bases). The CDR3 is 14 residues long. V lost 5 bases and J 0 bases, leaving 11 bases between the germline ends. Germline V gene data show CDR1 as SGHRS and CDR2 as YFSETQ. In nucleotides, the CDR3 is TGCGCCAGCAGACTAGCTCCTTACCAAGAGACCCAGTACTTC. It encodes CASRLAPYQETQYF.

This clonotype was seen ten or more times. The V and J genes are TRBV27 and TRBJ2-7; D is unresolved. The germline V and J ends were trimmed by 3 bases and 1 base, with 7 bases remaining between them. This CDR3 is built from 13 residues. CDR1 MNHEY and CDR2 SMNVEV come from the germline V gene (reference sequence). The chain's CDR3 is CASSFRESYEQYF. CDR3 nucleotide sequence: TGTGCCAGCAGTTTCCGTGAGTCCTACGAGCAGTACTTC.